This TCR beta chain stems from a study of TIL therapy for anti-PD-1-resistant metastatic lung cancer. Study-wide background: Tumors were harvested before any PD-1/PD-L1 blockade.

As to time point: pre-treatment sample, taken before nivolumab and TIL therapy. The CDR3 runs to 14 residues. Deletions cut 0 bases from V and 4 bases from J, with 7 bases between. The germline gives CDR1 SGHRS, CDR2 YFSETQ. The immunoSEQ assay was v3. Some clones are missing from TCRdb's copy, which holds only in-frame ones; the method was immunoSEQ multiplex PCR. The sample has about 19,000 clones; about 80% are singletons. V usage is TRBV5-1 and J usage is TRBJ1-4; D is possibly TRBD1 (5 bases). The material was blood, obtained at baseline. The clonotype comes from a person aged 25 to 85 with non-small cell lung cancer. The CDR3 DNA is TGCGCCAGCAGCTTGGGCGGGGGTAATGAAAAACTGTTTTTT. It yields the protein CASSLGGGNEKLFF.